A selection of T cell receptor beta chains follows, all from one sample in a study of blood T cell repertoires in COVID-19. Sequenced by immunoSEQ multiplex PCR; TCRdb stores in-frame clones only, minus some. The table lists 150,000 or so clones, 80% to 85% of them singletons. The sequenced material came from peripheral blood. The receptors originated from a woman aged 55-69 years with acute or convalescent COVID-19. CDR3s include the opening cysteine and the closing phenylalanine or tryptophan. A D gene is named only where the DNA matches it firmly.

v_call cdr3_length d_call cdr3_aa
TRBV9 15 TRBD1 CASSDTPGQGSEAFF
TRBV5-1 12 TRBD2 CARRGGAREQYF
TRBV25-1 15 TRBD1 CASSEFNRQGNGYTF
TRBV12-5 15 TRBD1 CASGLPLTGNQPQHF
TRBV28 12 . CAITGNNSPLHF
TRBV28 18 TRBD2 CASSATYKTSGSFYEQYF
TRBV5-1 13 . CASSLQSGETQYF
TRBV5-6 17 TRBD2 CASSLDRTSGHYNEQFF
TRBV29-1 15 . CSVTQGFLGNQPQHF
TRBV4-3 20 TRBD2 CASSQEYYPAGGPSKNIQYF
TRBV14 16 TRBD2 CASSRLTGLVSNEQFF
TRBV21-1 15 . CASSTRDRVDDGYTF
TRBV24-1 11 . CATSDLLEQFF
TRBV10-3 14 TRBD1 CAISAGDRQETQYF
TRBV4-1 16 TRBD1 CASSPGQGARAYEQYF
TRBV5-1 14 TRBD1 CASSSDRGDSPLHF
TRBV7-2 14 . CASSLVVSEYEQYF
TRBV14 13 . CASSPLAGETQYF
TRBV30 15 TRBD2 CAWSVLGGRMETQYF
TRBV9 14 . CASSPDPGRYGYTF
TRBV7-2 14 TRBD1 CASSLSRGNEKLFF
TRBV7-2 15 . CASSPGGEINTEAFF
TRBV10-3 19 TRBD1 CAISEDREGYGESVGGYTF
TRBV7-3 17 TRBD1 CASSFSGTGAGANVLTF
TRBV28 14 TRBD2 CASSFRDYGDTQYF
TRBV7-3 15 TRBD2 CASSTGLASYNEQFF
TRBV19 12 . CASSKRVYGYTF
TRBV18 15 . CASSPPAEYQETQYF
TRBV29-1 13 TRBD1 CSGLTGINQPQHF
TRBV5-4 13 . CASSWGRDSLLFF
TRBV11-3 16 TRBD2 CASSTGTSGSRYEQYF
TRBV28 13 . CASSSGGFNEQFF
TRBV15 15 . CATSSYNPEQSDYTF
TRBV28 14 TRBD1 CASSGGTENEKLFF
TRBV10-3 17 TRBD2 CAISEVPAIGGVNEQFF
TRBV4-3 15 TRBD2 CASSQGGGRASEQYF
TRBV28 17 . CASSLDLGSAHQETQYF
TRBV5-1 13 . CASSFAGGDTQYF
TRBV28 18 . CASNLARTEPHMDYGYTF
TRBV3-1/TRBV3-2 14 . CASSQDSVAYGYTF